Listed here is a single T cell receptor (beta chain). Its specific antigen is unknown. Base qualities are not provided; no much larger clone lies one nucleotide away. This entry comes from a study of T cell repertoires in cytomegalovirus infection (dated 2019 in TCRdb). Concerning the study at large: Donor HLA type was relevant to the analysis, because carriage of CMV infection together with the matching HLA type was indicated by public TCR beta signatures.

TCRdb shows the sequencer as Illumina HiSeq 1500. Clones were called with MiXCR by TCRdb after fastp trimmed the public reads at Q25, and only in-frame beta chains were retained. Each CDR3 protein appears once, grouped with its most common genes and DNA. This sample is represented by roughly 640,000 distinct CDR3 sequences; more than 20% of them were singletons. 6.5% to 10% of the sample is held by the ten biggest clonotypes. Study-wide conclusions, independent of this receptor: The ex vivo response was dominated by HLA-C-restricted CMV-specific TCR beta clonotypes, and the single most frequent clonotype in two of eight donors was supplied by these HLA-C-restricted clonotypes. Carriers of CMV infection plus the relevant HLA type were discriminated by the cumulative frequency of public TCR beta family members in the study cohort and in an independent approximately 340-donor cohort.

What was sequenced was CD8+ T cells from PBMCs. This TCR derives from a human donor in good health (CMV status not recorded). Some clones in this sample may be carry-over from other donors' samples.

The nucleotides read TGTGCCAGCAGTTTTTGGGGTGGGACCCAAGAGACCCAGTACTTC. This yields the protein CASSFWGGTQETQYF. Rearrangement joined TRBV28 to TRBJ2-5; the D gene is possibly TRBD1 or TRBD2, each agreeing over 5 bases. Spanning cysteine to phenylalanine, the CDR3 consists of 15 amino acids. Left in the record is the CDR3 DNA by itself, 45 bases read in frame from the first base. Reading the germline V gene gives CDR1 MDHEN and CDR2 SYDVKM. V drops 3 bases and J drops 1 base, leaving 12 bases in between. Beyond the CDR3, the reference TRBV28 and TRBJ2-5 genes provide the residues; the full variable domain reads: DVKVTQSSRYLVKRTGEKVFLECVQDMDHENMFWYRQDPGLGLRLIYFSYDVKMKEKGDIPEGYSVSREKKERFSLILESASTNQTSMYLCASSFWGGTQETQYFGPGTRLLVL.